Listed below are T cell receptor beta chains from one sample, sequenced in a study of TIL therapy for anti-PD-1-resistant metastatic lung cancer. This table comes from immunoSEQ multiplex PCR, and its TCRdb copy is limited to in-frame clones, with some not included. Altogether approximately 30,000 clones are present, 74% being singletons, with the ten largest covering approximately 2.7%. The input for sequencing was blood, taken at baseline. The source is a woman between 25 and 85 years old with non-small cell lung cancer. Both conserved end residues are part of each CDR3. Each record gives: J gene, V gene, clone size, CDR3 protein. Size tells how often a clone was seen (once, few, many) or the class of an expanded clone, and some rows leave it out.

TRBJ1-1	TRBV19	-	CASSRQGNTEAFF
TRBJ2-7	TRBV19	-	CASSGQGAHEQYF
TRBJ1-2	TRBV7-9	few	CASSLSRRPNYGYTF
TRBJ1-3	TRBV5-5	-	CASSLTGSGNTIYF
TRBJ2-3	TRBV5-4	-	CASSLKPSGRTDTQYF
TRBJ2-1	TRBV6-1	-	CASSALADYNEQFF
TRBJ2-7	TRBV7-8	few	CASSLMDSPYEQYF
TRBJ2-5	TRBV2	once	CASNRQVETQYF
TRBJ2-2	TRBV2	few	CASNGLAGEGGELFF
TRBJ2-5	TRBV6-6	-	CASSEQRQGETQYF
TRBJ2-7	TRBV7-9	-	CASSRTTPSYEQYF
TRBJ2-3	TRBV11-2	-	CASSLGSKADTQYF
TRBJ1-1	TRBV29-1	-	CSVILPTGVTEAFF
TRBJ2-7	TRBV19	-	CASSTPRGAVYEQYF
TRBJ2-3	TRBV6-1	-	CASSSRDFSTDTQYF
TRBJ2-5	TRBV14	-	CASSQKSPANTGAQETQYF
TRBJ2-1	TRBV7-9	-	CASSLAQKLPVIGQFF
TRBJ2-1	TRBV11-2	-	CASSYRTSINEQFF
TRBJ2-7	TRBV9	-	CASSVGAAYEQYF
TRBJ1-1	TRBV13	-	CASRDGYTEAFF
TRBJ2-7	TRBV6-5	-	CASSNRGYEQYF
TRBJ2-5	TRBV19	-	CASSPYRVPETQYF
-	TRBV20-1	once	CSAGQAAEQYF
TRBJ2-7	TRBV2	-	CASSEAASGMGLYEQYF
TRBJ2-1	TRBV16	-	CASSLAREQFF
TRBJ2-1	TRBV7-2	once	CASSSSAGTGTKNEQFF
TRBJ2-4	TRBV10-1	-	CASSEGLAGQYF
TRBJ2-5	TRBV28	few	CASSSGQAVEETQYF
TRBJ2-5	TRBV5-6	few	CASRNSGSGETQYF
TRBJ2-2	TRBV5-4	-	CASSLSGTRGNGELFF
TRBJ2-5	TRBV11-2	-	CASRPIKGREETQYF
-	TRBV15	-	CATSRELGASYEQYF
TRBJ2-1	TRBV6-1	-	CASSEERAGEGFF
TRBJ1-1	TRBV21-1	few	CASTPLFCGDRLKAFF
TRBJ2-5	TRBV6-5	-	CASSARTGETQYF
TRBJ2-2	TRBV27	-	CASSLLGPTGELFF
TRBJ1-2	TRBV10-2	-	CASSESGATPGIYGYTF
TRBJ1-1	TRBV5-1	-	CASSSAGTGNTEAFF
TRBJ2-6	TRBV9	once	CASTAFSGANVLTF
TRBJ1-5	TRBV6-1	-	CASSEAGRGLSNQPQHF
TRBJ2-7	TRBV6-6	once	CASSYPTSGFYEQYF
TRBJ2-1	TRBV30	-	CAWSVGGPDEQFF
TRBJ2-2	TRBV11-2	-	CASSLEPHTGELFF
TRBJ1-2	TRBV15	-	CATSPEQDSGGYTF
TRBJ2-1	TRBV29-1	once	CSVVVARTIGNEQFF
TRBJ2-1	TRBV7-8	-	CASSPLGRREGEQFF
TRBJ2-1	TRBV15	-	CATSRYNEQFF
TRBJ2-5	TRBV5-8	-	CASSSGYERNQETQYF
TRBJ2-7	TRBV7-8	few	CASSLVDTTYEQYF